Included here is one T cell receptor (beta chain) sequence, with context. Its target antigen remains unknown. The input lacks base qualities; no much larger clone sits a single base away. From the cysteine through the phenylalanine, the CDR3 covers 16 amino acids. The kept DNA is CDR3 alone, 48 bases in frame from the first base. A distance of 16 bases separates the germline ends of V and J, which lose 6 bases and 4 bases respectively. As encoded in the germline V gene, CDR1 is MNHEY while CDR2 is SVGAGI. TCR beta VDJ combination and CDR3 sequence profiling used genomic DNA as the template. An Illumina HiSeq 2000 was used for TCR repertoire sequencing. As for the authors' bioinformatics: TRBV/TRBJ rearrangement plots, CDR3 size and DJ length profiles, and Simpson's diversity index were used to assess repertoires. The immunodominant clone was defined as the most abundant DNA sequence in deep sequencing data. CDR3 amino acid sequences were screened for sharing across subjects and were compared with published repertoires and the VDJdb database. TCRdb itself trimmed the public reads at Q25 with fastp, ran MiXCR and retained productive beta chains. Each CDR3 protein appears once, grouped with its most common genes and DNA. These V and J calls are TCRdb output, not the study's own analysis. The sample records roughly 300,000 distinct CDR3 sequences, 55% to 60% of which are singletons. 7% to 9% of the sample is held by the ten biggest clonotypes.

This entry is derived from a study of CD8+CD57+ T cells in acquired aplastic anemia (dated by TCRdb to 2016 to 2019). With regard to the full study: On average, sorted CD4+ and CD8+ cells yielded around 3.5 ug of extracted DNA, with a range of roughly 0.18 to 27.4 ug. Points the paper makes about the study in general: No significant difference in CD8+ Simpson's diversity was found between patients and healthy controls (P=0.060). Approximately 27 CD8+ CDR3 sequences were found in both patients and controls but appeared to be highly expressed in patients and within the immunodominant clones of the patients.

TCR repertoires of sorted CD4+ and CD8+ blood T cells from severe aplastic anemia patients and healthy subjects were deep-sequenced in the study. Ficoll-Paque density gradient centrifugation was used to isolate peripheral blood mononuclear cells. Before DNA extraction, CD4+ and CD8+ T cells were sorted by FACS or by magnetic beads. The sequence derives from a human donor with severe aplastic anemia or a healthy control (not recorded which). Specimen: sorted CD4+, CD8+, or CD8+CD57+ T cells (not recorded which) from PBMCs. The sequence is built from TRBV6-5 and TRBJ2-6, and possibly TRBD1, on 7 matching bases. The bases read TGTGCCAGCAGACTACAGGGGAGGACCGGGGCCAACGTCCTGACTTTC. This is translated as CASRLQGRTGANVLTF.